These 30 T cell receptor beta chains came from one sample sequenced in a study of brain T cells in children with intractable seizures. Produced via immunoSEQ multiplex PCR; TCRdb's table is partial and in-frame only. The profile shows about 22,000 clones, 90% to 95% of them singletons. The sequenced sample was peripheral blood, obtained at surgery. The receptor source for this set is a boy between 10 and 17 years old with focal cortical dysplasia and intractable seizures.

The chain combines TRBV5-4 with TRBJ2-1; 12 nucleotides match TRBD2. The CDR3 is made up of 16 amino acids. After removal of 3 bases from V and 6 bases from J, the junction contained 7 bases not matched to a gene. Germline-derived CDR1 and CDR2 are SGHNT and YYREEE (reference sequence). CDR3 residues: CASSSPSGGAFNEQFF. The CDR3 DNA sequence: TGTGCCAGCAGCTCTCCTAGCGGGGGGGCCTTCAATGAGCAGTTCTTC.

V and J are TRBV4-1 and TRBJ1-1; 7 nucleotides match TRBD1. There are 15 residues in the CDR3. With 0 bases clipped from V and 3 bases from J, the junction kept 4 bases outside the gene matches. Germline V gives CDR1 MGHRA, CDR2 YSYEKL. The DNA for the CDR3 is TGCGCCAGCAGCCAAGATCTACAGGGGTACACTGAAGCTTTCTTT. Its protein product is CASSQDLQGYTEAFF.

The CDR3 region is CASSRSGFSTDTQYF. Here the CDR3 DNA reads TGTGCCAGCAGCCGTTCAGGATTTAGCACAGATACGCAGTATTTT. The chain joins TRBV3-1 (or the pseudogene TRBV3-2) to TRBJ2-3; D not certain. The CDR3 runs 15 residues. Germline loops: CDR1 LGHDT, CDR2 YNNKEL (reference sequence). Trimming took 4 bases from V and 0 from J, leaving 11 bases between them.

The chain links TRBV7-9 to TRBJ1-6; D is undetermined. There are 14 residues in the CDR3. Trimming cost V 1 base and J 7 bases, with 8 bases left between them. Germline CDR1 SEHNR, CDR2 FQNEAQ (reference sequence). The CDR3 DNA reads TGTGCCAGCAGCTTAGAAGGAAAGAATTCACCCCTCCACTTT. Its translation: CASSLEGKNSPLHF.

V gene TRBV27 combines with J gene TRBJ1-1, with TRBD1 as a possible D gene (5 bases). Per germline, CDR1 MNHEY and CDR2 SMNVEV (reference sequence). This CDR3 spans 12 amino acids. Trimming pared 6 bases from V and 1 base from J, leaving 6 bases between. The CDR3 DNA is TGTGCCAGCAGAACAGGGAACACTGAAGCTTTCTTT. Encoded protein: CASRTGNTEAFF.

This chain uses TRBV6-5 with TRBJ1-2, with 8 bases aligning to TRBD1. CDR3 length equals 14 residues. Germline trimming cut 0 bases from V and 6 bases from J; bases unmatched to any gene: 3. Germline assignment: CDR1 MNHEY and CDR2 SVGAGI. The CDR3 bases are TGTGCCAGCAGTTACTCGACAGGGGTGGATGGCTACACCTTC. Protein: CASSYSTGVDGYTF.

The count of this clone is one. CDR3 DNA sequence: TGTGCCAGCAGTCGTGGGGTTGAGCAGTTCTTC. Its protein is CASSRGVEQFF. The chain uses TRBV9 and TRBJ2-1; D gene unclear. Trimming took off 5 bases at V and 9 bases at J, with 9 bases between the two ends. CDR3 size: 11 residues. Germline loops: CDR1 SGDLS, CDR2 YYNGEE.

This chain uses TRBV6-4 with TRBJ2-1; possibly TRBD1 for D (6 bases). V lost 3 bases, J lost 4 bases, and 7 bases lay in between. Germline V gives CDR1 MRHNA, CDR2 SNTAGT. The CDR3 covers 13 residues. The CDR3 loop is CASSEGTYNEQFF. The CDR3 region has the DNA TGTGCCAGCAGTGAGGGGACATACAATGAGCAGTTCTTC.

This clone was counted between two and nine times. The chain combines TRBV6-5 with TRBJ2-7; TRBD2 is a possible D gene (6 bases). The length of the CDR3 is 14 residues. In germline, CDR1 is MNHEY, CDR2 SVGAGI. Trimming removed 7 bases from V and 1 base from J, with 14 bases in between. CDR3 bases: TGTGCCAGCAAAAGATCTCGGGGGTCCTACGAGCAGTACGTC. It translates to CASKRSRGSYEQYV.

This clone was recorded only once. V is TRBV6-5 and J is TRBJ1-3, with a weak D call TRBD1 (5 bases). V lost 4 bases, J lost 0 bases, and 13 bases lay in between. The CDR3 has 16 residues. Germline V gene sequence: CDR1 MNHEY, CDR2 SVGAGI. The CDR3: CASSSPGLISGNTIYF. CDR3 nucleotide sequence: TGTGCCAGCAGTTCTCCGGGACTCATCTCTGGAAACACCATATATTTT.

This clone has only a few counts. The rearrangement joins TRBV2 to TRBJ1-5; 7 bases map to TRBD1. The CDR3 is 15 amino acids. V was clipped by 3 bases and J by 6 bases; unmatched bases: 8. Per germline, CDR1 SNHLY and CDR2 FYNNEI. CDR3: CASSDGQGGSQPQHF. As DNA, the CDR3 is TGTGCCAGCAGTGACGGGCAGGGGGGTTCTCAGCCCCAGCATTTT.

The chain employs TRBV19 and TRBJ2-3; D unclear. V lost 6 bases, J lost 5 bases, and 9 bases lay in between. Germline CDR1 reads LNHDA; CDR2 reads SQIVND (reference sequence). This CDR3 has 12 residues. The DNA of the CDR3 is TGTGCCAGTAGCCAACTCCGAGATACGCAGTATTTT. Amino acids: CASSQLRDTQYF.

The table lists this clone with a few counts. The gene calls are TRBV7-9 and TRBJ1-1; tentative D call: TRBD1 (6 bases). Trimming left V 0 bases short and J 7 bases short, with 18 bases between. Germline V lookup: CDR1 SEHNR, CDR2 FQNEAQ (reference sequence). This CDR3 has 16 amino acids. The CDR3 sequence is CASSLATTGRGGEAFF. The CDR3 DNA reads TGTGCCAGCAGCTTAGCCACCACAGGGAGGGGAGGTGAAGCTTTCTTT. Looking up the rest from reference TRBV7-9 and TRBJ1-1 gives the full variable domain: DTGVSQNPRHKITKRGQNVTFRCDPISEHNRLYWYRQTLGQGPEFLTYFQNEAQLEKSRLLSDRFSAERPKGSFSTLEIQRTEQGDSAMYLCASSLATTGRGGEAFFGQGTRLTVV.

V gene TRBV2 combines with J gene TRBJ2-7; tentative D call: TRBD2 (6 bases). The CDR3 is 15 amino acids. Germline values: CDR1 SNHLY, CDR2 FYNNEI. V lost 2 bases and J lost 4, with 15 bases in between. CDR3 sequence (DNA): TGTGCCAGCAGTGAACAGACTAGTAGCGGATACGAGCAGTACTTC. Its protein is CASSEQTSSGYEQYF.

CDR3 amino acids: CASGDREVDEQFF. DNA of the CDR3: TGTGCCAGCGGGGACAGGGAGGTCGATGAGCAGTTCTTC. The chain uses TRBV25-1 and TRBJ2-1; TRBD1 aligns across 9 bases. J was trimmed by 8 bases and V by 8 bases; bases with no gene match: 7. Per germline, CDR1 MGHDK and CDR2 SYGVNS. This CDR3 region has 13 residues.

J is TRBJ2-7 and V is TRBV4-1; D not certain. The germline V gene encodes CDR1 MGHRA and CDR2 YSYEKL. CDR3 length: 15 amino acids. Trimming cost V 0 bases and J 3 bases, with 12 bases left between them. Here the CDR3 DNA reads TGCGCCAGCAGCCAAGATACTGGACCCGGCTACGAGCAGTACTTC. Its translation is CASSQDTGPGYEQYF.

The chain has TRBV27 and TRBJ2-7; 8 bases fit TRBD2. Trimming at V came to 3 bases and at J to 0 bases, leaving 10 bases not matched to a gene. CDR3 size: 17 residues. Germline V gene lookup returns CDR1 MNHEY and CDR2 SMNVEV (reference sequence). The CDR3 DNA follows: TGTGCCAGCAGTTTCCCAAGGACTAGCCGCCACTCCTACGAGCAGTACGTC. Protein product: CASSFPRTSRHSYEQYV.

The chain carries TRBV6-5 and TRBJ1-1; 8 bases are a match to TRBD1. The CDR3 totals 14 residues. Germline CDR1 MNHEY, CDR2 SVGAGI. After removal of 6 bases from V and 1 base from J, the junction contained 4 bases not matched to a gene. CDR3: CASRRTGRNTEAFF. The CDR3 bases are TGTGCCAGCAGAAGGACAGGGCGGAACACTGAAGCTTTCTTT.

The rearrangement joins TRBV2 to TRBJ1-5; no firm D call. The CDR3 is 13 amino acids. The V end lost 3 bases, the J end lost 3 bases, and 6 bases lay between the germline ends. CDR1 and CDR2 from the germline V gene are SNHLY and FYNNEI. The CDR3 nucleotides read TGTGCCAGCAGTGACTGGGACAATCAGCCCCAGCATTTT. This gives the protein CASSDWDNQPQHF.

The table lists this clone with a few counts. The chain is built from TRBV5-5 and TRBJ1-2; tentative D call: TRBD1 (6 bases). Germline CDR1 and CDR2: SGHKS and YYEKEE (reference sequence). V dropped 4 bases and J dropped 2 bases, with 9 bases sitting between them. CDR3 length equals 13 residues. CDR3 bases: TGTGCCAGCAGCCCTGGGACAAACTATGGCTACACCTTC. This gives the protein CASSPGTNYGYTF. Supplemented by reference TRBV5-5 and TRBJ1-2, the full variable domain reads DAGVTQSPTHLIKTRGQQVTLRCSPISGHKSVSWYQQVLGQGPQFIFQYYEKEERGRGNFPDRFSARQFPNYSSELNVNALLLGDSALYLCASSPGTNYGYTFGSGTRLTVV.

In regard to this clone: A read error may account for a junction end that differs from germline. V gene TRBV6-5 combines with J gene TRBJ1-4; D possibly corresponds to TRBD1 (5 bases). Germline V gene lookup returns CDR1 MNHEY and CDR2 SVGAGI. CDR3 length equals 15 residues. CDR3 in amino acids: CASSNSGSRDEKLFF. The CDR3 nucleotides read TGTGCCAGCAGTAACTCCGGGAGCAGGGATGAAAAACTGTTTTTT.

The chain uses TRBV3-1 (or the pseudogene TRBV3-2) and TRBJ1-2; TRBD1 might be the D (6 bases). Per germline, CDR1 LGHDT and CDR2 YNNKEL (reference sequence). Trimming took 5 bases from V and 4 from J, leaving 17 bases between them. The CDR3 has 15 residues. The CDR3 loop is CASSGGGEEGYGYTF. In nucleotides, the CDR3 is TGTGCCAGCAGCGGGGGCGGGGAAGAGGGCTATGGCTACACCTTC.

The chain recombines TRBV12-3 or TRBV12-4 with TRBJ2-7, with D unresolved. This CDR3 region has 12 residues. With 3 bases removed from V and 5 bases from J, the gap between germline ends came to 8 bases. The CDR3 sequence is CASSFDLHEQYF. DNA for the CDR3: TGTGCCAGCAGTTTTGACTTACACGAGCAGTACTTC.

The chain links TRBV19 to TRBJ1-1, with D possibly being TRBD1 (5 bases). Trimming left V 3 bases short and J 5 bases short, with 7 bases between. In germline, CDR1 is LNHDA, CDR2 SQIVND (reference sequence). The CDR3 has 12 amino acids. The CDR3 nucleotides read TGTGCCAGTAGTATGGGGGGGACTGAAGCTTTCTTT. It encodes CASSMGGTEAFF.

This chain links TRBV6-5 with TRBJ1-1; no clear D. V was shortened by 10 bases and J by 1 base, with 16 bases between the two germline ends. The CDR3 is 14 residues long. Germline assignment: CDR1 MNHEY and CDR2 SVGAGI. CDR3 amino acids: CATDPLDGNTEAFF. The CDR3 region has the DNA TGTGCCACCGACCCCTTAGACGGGAACACTGAAGCTTTCTTT.

The chain links TRBV6-5 to TRBJ2-3, with a weak D call TRBD1 (5 bases). The V end lost 0 bases, the J end lost 2 bases, and 12 bases lay between the germline ends. This CDR3 contains 16 residues. CDR1 is MNHEY, CDR2 SVGAGI, per germline. CDR3 sequence reads: CASSYSPLTATDTQYF. The CDR3 DNA reads as TGTGCCAGCAGTTACTCCCCTTTGACAGCCACAGATACGCAGTATTTT.

This clone was seen only once. The DNA of the CDR3 is TGTGCCAGCAGTCTAACCGGGACCGGGGAGCTGTTTTTT. Protein sequence: CASSLTGTGELFF. V and J are TRBV11-3 and TRBJ2-2; D ambiguous. This CDR3 contains 13 residues. Germline V CDR1 and CDR2: SGHNT, YENEEA. Trimming pared 6 bases from V and 5 bases from J, leaving 10 bases between.

The V and J genes are TRBV18 and TRBJ1-6; 10 positions match TRBD1. Germline V gene lookup returns CDR1 KGHSH and CDR2 LQKENI. The CDR3 runs 17 residues. Unmatched junction bases numbered 12, after V lost 6 bases and J lost 7 bases. The CDR3 coding sequence is TGTGCCAGCTCTCCGAGGGACAGGGGCTCCTTCAATTCACCCCTCCACTTT. As protein: CASSPRDRGSFNSPLHF.

CDR3 region: CASSIGQGSNQPQHF. CDR3 coding DNA: TGTGCCAGCTCAATTGGCCAGGGTAGCAATCAGCCCCAGCATTTT. The V call is TRBV4-2, the J call TRBJ1-5; the D gene is possibly TRBD1 (5 bases). V gave up 8 bases and J gave up 0 bases, with 14 bases separating them. CDR3 length equals 15 residues. CDR1 is LGHNA, CDR2 YNFKEQ, per germline.

V gene TRBV24-1 combines with J gene TRBJ1-4, with D uncertain. This CDR3 is built from 12 residues. The germline V and J ends were trimmed by 3 bases and 16 bases, with 14 bases remaining between them. Germline CDR1 and CDR2: KGHDR and SFDVKD. DNA of the CDR3: TGTGCCACCAGTGATGCCGGGCCCAGGAAGTTTTTT. This sequence encodes CATSDAGPRKFF.